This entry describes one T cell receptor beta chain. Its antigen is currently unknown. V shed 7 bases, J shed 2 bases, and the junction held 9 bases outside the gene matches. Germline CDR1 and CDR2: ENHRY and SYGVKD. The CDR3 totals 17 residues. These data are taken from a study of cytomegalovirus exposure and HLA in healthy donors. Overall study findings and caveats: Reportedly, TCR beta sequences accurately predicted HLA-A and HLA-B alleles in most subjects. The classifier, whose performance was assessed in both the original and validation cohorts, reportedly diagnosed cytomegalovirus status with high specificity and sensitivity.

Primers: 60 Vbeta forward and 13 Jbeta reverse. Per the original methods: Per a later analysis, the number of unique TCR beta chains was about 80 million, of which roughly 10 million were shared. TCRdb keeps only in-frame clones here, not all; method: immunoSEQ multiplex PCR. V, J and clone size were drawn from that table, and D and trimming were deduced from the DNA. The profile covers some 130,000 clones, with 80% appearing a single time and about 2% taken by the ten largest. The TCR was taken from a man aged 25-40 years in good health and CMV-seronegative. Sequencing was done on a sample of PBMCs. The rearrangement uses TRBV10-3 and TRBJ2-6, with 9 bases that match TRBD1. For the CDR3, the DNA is TGTGCCATCAAGGGCGGGACAGGGAGTCCTGGGGCCAACGTCCTGACTTTC. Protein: CAIKGGTGSPGANVLTF.